These T cell receptor beta chains were read from a single sample in a study of T cell changes during pregnancy in multiple sclerosis. Using immunoSEQ multiplex PCR, the repertoire was profiled, and TCRdb retains in-frame clones only, with some absent. The table records 35,000 to 45,000 clones, roughly 85% of them present only once. The sample here was CD4+ T cells from peripheral blood mononuclear cells, taken after pregnancy. All receptors come from a female donor with multiple sclerosis, enrolled in a pregnancy study. Each CDR3 is given with its conserved first and last residue.

J gene,V gene,CDR3 protein
TRBJ2-3,TRBV27,CASSLFWELKTDTQYF
TRBJ1-3,TRBV5-4,CASSLDRGRGNTIYF
TRBJ2-1,TRBV6-6,CASKKRDSPYNEQFF
TRBJ2-5,TRBV11-3,CASSLGEGETQYF
TRBJ2-5,TRBV30,CAWGLGETQYF
TRBJ2-7,TRBV2,CASGPGQWSYEQYF
TRBJ1-6,TRBV29-1,CSVRQDYNSPLHF
TRBJ2-5,TRBV2,CASSPAGRWETQYF
TRBJ2-3,TRBV29-1,CSVVLAEVTDTQYF
TRBJ2-5,TRBV7-3,CASSQGVGRRETQYF
TRBJ1-1,TRBV5-5,CASSSIRGLTEAFF
TRBJ2-5,TRBV5-1,CASSPGGDQETQYF
TRBJ2-1,TRBV18,CASSAPGGRERGEQFF
TRBJ2-5,TRBV5-1,CASRAGGAGQETQYF
TRBJ2-2,TRBV5-1,CASSYGTGPTGELFF
TRBJ1-2,TRBV2,CASSGTGNYGYTF
TRBJ2-5,TRBV19,CASSITPTSGGPGETQYF
TRBJ1-6,TRBV19,CASSSDRGGSPLHF
TRBJ2-5,TRBV5-4,CASSLLSASGGAKTQYF
TRBJ2-2,TRBV11-1,CASSPWGQRNTGELFF
TRBJ1-1,TRBV5-1,CASSFQGVGNTEAFF
TRBJ2-7,TRBV6-1,CASSVTGQGPYEQYF
TRBJ1-1,TRBV7-8,CASSLLLRANTEAFF